One sample yielded the 5 T cell receptor beta chains listed below, sequenced in a study of vaccination and CD4 T cells after COVID-19. Cultured CD4+ T-cell DNA underwent Oncomine TCR Beta short-read sequencing. TCRdb reanalysed the PCR reads using MiXCR and keeps one entry per CDR3 protein. Of about 25,000 distinct CDR3 sequences listed, roughly 27% are singletons. The time point is: late sampling 161 to 241 days after vaccination in three convalescent patients. Treatment reported: approximately nine-day PBMC culture with coronavirus spike peptide pools or control peptides (ViraFEST assay). Antigen specificity for these receptors is unknown. Source: CD4+ T cells from blood, cultured in vitro, taken about 7 months after SARS-CoV-2 vaccination. The source is a human donor who had recovered from COVID-19.

The chain links TRBV28 to TRBJ2-5; 7 bases map to TRBD2. Losses at the gene ends were 6 bases for V and 2 bases for J; bases not matched to a gene: 6. This CDR3 comprises 14 residues. Germline V gene data show CDR1 as MDHEN and CDR2 as SYDVKM. The chain's CDR3 is CASRTPSGQETQYF. CDR3 nucleotides: TGTGCCAGCAGAACCCCTAGCGGACAAGAGACCCAGTACTTC.

The chain employs TRBV7-8 and TRBJ1-2, with 8 bases identical to TRBD1. CDR1 is SGHVS, CDR2 FQNEAQ, per germline. CDR3 size: 15 residues. The ends lost 5 bases at V and 2 bases at J; junction bases unmatched: 7. The CDR3 coding sequence is TGTGCCAGCAGCCAATGGACAGGGATAAACTATGGCTACACCTTC. Amino acids: CASSQWTGINYGYTF.

To note about this clonotype: The CDR3 does not end in the conserved phenylalanine or tryptophan, so this is likely a read error. The rearrangement joins TRBV19 to TRBJ2-3, with D hard to call. The CDR3 is 14 amino acids. CDR1 and CDR2 (germline): LNHDA, SQIVND (reference sequence). V lost 2 bases and J 2 bases, leaving 8 bases between the germline ends. The CDR3 reads CASSIQRTTDTQYL. The CDR3 bases are TGTGCCAGTAGTATACAACGGACCACAGATACGCAGTATCTT.

The sample holds a few counts of this clonotype. The chain employs TRBV28 and TRBJ2-1, with D tentatively TRBD2 (7 bases). The CDR3 length is 15 residues. V shed 2 bases and J shed 12 bases, with 20 bases lying between them. Germline values: CDR1 MDHEN, CDR2 SYDVKM. The CDR3 DNA follows: TGTGCCAGCAGTTTAATAGCCCGTGGCCGGGGGGCGCAGTTCTTC. Its translation is CASSLIARGRGAQFF.

The V and J genes are TRBV29-1 and TRBJ2-7; possibly TRBD2 for D (5 bases). CDR1 is SQVTM, CDR2 ANQGSEA, per germline. This CDR3 comprises 12 residues. V dropped 5 bases and J dropped 0 bases, with 8 bases sitting between them. As DNA, the CDR3 is TGCAGCGTTAGGACTCCCTCCTACGAGCAGTACTTC. It is translated as CSVRTPSYEQYF.